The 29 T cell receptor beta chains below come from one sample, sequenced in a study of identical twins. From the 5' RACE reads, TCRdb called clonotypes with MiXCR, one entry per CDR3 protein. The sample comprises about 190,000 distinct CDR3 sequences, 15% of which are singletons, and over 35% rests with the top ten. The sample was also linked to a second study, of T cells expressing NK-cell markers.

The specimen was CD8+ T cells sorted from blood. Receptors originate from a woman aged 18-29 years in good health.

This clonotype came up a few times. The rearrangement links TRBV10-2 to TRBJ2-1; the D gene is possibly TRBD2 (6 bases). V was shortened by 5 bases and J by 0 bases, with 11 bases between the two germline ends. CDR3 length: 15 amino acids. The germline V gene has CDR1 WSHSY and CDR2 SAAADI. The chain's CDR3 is CASSSATSSYNEQFF. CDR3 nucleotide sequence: TGCGCCAGCAGTTCCGCGACTAGCTCCTACAATGAGCAGTTCTTC.

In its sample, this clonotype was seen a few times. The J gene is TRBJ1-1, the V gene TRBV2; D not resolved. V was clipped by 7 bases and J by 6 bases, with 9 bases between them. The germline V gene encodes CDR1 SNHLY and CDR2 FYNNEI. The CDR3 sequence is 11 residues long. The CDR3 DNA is TGTGCCAGCACTTTCCAGTCTGAAGCTTTCTTT. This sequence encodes CASTFQSEAFF.

The CDR3 region is CAISAGTGLYGYTF. The CDR3 DNA reads as TGTGCCATCAGTGCCGGGACAGGGCTCTATGGCTACACCTTC. The chain has TRBV10-3 and TRBJ1-2; 9 bases match TRBD1. After removal of 4 bases from V and 4 bases from J, the junction contained 4 bases not matched to a gene. The CDR3 contains 14 residues. Germline V CDR1 and CDR2: ENHRY, SYGVKD.

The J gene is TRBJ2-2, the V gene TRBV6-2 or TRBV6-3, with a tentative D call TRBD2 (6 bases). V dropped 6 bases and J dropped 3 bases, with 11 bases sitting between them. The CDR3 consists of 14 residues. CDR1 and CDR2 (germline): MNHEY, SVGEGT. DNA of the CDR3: TGTGCCAGCAGATCGGGACTCGACACCGGGGAGCTGTTTTTT. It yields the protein CASRSGLDTGELFF.

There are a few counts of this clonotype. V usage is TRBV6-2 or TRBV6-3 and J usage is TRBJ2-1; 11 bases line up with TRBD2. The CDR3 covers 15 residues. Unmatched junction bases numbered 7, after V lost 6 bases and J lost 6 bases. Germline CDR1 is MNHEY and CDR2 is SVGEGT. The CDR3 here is CASRPLSGRANEQFF. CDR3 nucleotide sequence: TGTGCCAGCAGACCACTTAGCGGGAGGGCCAATGAGCAGTTCTTC.

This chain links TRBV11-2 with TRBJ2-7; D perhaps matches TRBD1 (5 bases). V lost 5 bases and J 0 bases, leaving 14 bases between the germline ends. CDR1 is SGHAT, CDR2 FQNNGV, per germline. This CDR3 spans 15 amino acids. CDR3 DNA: TGTGCCAGCAGCGCGATGACCAGGGCCTCCTACGAGCAGTACTTC. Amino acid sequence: CASSAMTRASYEQYF.

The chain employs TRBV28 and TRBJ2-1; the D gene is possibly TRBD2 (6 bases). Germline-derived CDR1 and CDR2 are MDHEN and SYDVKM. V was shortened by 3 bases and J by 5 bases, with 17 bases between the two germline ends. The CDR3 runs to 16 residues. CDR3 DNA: TGTGCCAGCAGTTTGGCCGGGACTCCGAAACACAATGAGCAGTTCTTC. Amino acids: CASSLAGTPKHNEQFF.

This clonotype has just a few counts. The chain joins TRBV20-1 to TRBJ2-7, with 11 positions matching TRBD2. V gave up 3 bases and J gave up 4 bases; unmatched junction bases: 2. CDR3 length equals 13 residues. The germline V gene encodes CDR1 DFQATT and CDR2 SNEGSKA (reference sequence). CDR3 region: CSARTSGVYEQYF. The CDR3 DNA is TGCAGTGCTAGGACTAGCGGGGTATACGAGCAGTACTTC.

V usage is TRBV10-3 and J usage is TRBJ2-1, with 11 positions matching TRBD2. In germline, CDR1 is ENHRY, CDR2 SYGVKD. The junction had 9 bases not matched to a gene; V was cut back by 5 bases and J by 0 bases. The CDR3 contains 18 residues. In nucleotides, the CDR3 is TGTGCCATCAGTAAAGGGACTAGCGGAGGGAGCTCCTACAATGAGCAGTTCTTC. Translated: CAISKGTSGGSSYNEQFF.

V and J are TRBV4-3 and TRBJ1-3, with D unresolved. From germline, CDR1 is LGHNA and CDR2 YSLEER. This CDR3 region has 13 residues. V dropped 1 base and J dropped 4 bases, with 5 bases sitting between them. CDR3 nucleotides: TGCGCCAGCAGCCAAGCCCAGGGAAACACCATATATTTT. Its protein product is CASSQAQGNTIYF.

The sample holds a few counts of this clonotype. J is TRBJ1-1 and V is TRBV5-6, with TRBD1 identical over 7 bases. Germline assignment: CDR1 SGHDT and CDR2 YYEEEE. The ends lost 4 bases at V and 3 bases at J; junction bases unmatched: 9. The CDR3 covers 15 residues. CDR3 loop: CASSPGGGEDTEAFF. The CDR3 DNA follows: TGTGCCAGCAGCCCGGGAGGGGGCGAGGACACTGAAGCTTTCTTT.

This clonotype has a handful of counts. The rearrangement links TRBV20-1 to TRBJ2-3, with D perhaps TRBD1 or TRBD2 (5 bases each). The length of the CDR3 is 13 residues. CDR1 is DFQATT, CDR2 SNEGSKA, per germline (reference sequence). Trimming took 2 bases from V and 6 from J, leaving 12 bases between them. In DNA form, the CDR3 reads TGCAGTGCTAGACGGGGCTTTTCGGATACGCAGTATTTT. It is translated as CSARRGFSDTQYF.

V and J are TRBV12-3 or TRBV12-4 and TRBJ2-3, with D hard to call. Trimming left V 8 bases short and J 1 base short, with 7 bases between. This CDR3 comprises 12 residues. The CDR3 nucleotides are TGTGCCAGCCTCCAAGGCACAGATACGCAGTATTTT. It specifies CASLQGTDTQYF.

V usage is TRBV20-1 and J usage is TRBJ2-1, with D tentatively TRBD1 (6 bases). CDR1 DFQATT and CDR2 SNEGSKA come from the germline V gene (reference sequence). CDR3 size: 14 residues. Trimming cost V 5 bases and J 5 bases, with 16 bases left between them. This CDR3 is CSAEQGSNHNEQFF. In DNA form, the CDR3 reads TGCAGTGCTGAACAGGGCTCCAACCACAATGAGCAGTTCTTC.

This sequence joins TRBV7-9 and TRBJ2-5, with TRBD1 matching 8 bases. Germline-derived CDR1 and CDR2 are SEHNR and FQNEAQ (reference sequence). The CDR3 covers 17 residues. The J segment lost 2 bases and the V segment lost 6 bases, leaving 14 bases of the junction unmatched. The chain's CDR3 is CASRGTGQGAKQETQYF. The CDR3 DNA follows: TGTGCCAGCAGGGGGACCGGACAGGGCGCTAAACAAGAGACCCAGTACTTC.

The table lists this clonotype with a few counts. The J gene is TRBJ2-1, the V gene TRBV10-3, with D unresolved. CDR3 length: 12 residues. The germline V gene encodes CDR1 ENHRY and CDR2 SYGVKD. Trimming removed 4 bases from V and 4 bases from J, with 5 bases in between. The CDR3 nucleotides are TGTGCCATCAGTGGGTCTTACAATGAGCAGTTCTTC. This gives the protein CAISGSYNEQFF.

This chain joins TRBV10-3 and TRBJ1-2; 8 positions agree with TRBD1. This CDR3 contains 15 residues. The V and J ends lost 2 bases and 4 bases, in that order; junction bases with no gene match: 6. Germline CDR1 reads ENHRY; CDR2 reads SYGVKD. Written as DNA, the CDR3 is TGTGCCATCAGTGAGGCAGGGGGCGCCGGCTATGGCTACACCTTC. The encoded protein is CAISEAGGAGYGYTF.

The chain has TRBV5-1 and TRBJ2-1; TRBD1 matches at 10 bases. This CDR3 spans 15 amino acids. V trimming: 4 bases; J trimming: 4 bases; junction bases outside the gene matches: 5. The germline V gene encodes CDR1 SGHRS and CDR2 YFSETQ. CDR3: CASSDRTGGYNEQFF. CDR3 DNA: TGCGCCAGCAGCGACCGGACAGGGGGGTACAATGAGCAGTTCTTC.

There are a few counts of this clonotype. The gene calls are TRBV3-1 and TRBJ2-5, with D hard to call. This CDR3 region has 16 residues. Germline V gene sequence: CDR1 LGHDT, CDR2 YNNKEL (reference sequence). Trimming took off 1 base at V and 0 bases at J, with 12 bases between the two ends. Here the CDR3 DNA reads TGTGCCAGCAGCCAAGCAAGAGGACCGTACCAAGAGACCCAGTACTTC. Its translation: CASSQARGPYQETQYF.

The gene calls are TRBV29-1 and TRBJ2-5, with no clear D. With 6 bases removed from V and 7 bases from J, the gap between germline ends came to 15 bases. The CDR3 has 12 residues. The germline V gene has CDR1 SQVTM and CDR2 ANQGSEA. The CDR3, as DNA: TGCAGCGTGGAACCAGAGCCGTGGACCCAGTACTTC. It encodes CSVEPEPWTQYF.

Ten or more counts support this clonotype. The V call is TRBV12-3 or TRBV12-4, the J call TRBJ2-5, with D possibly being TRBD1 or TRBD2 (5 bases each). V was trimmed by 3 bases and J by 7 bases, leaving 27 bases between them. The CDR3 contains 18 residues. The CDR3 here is CASSFGTRGGNQRGTQYF. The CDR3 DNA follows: TGTGCCAGCAGTTTCGGAACTCGGGGCGGCAACCAGAGGGGGACCCAGTACTTC.

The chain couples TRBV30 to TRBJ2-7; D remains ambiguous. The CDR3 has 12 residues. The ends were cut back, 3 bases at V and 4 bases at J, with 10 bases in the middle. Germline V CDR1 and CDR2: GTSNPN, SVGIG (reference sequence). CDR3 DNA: TGTGCCTGGAGCTTCGCGACTTACGAGCAGTACTTC. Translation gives CAWSFATYEQYF.

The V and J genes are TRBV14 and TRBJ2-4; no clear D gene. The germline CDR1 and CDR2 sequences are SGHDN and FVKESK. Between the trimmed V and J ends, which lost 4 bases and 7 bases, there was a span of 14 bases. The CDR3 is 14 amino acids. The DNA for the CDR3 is TGTGCCAGCAGCCCCGGTGGCCCCGACAACATTCAGTACTTC. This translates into CASSPGGPDNIQYF.

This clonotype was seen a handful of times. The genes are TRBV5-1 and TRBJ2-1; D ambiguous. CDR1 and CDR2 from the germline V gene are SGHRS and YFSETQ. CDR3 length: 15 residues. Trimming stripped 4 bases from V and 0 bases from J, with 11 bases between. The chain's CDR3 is CASSMTEISYNEQFF. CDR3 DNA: TGCGCCAGCAGCATGACTGAGATCTCCTACAATGAGCAGTTCTTC.

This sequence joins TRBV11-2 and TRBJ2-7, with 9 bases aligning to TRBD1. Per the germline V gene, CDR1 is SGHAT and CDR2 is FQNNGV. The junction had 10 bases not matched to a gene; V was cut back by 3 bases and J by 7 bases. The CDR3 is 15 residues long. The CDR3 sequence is CASSLGTGTSEEQYF. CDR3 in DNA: TGTGCCAGCAGCTTGGGGACAGGGACCTCGGAGGAGCAGTACTTC.

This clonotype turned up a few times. The CDR3 reads CASGHAGNTEAFF. The CDR3 region has the DNA TGTGCCAGCGGACATGCAGGGAATACTGAAGCTTTCTTT. The chain links TRBV5-6 to TRBJ1-1; TRBD1 might be the D (5 bases). Germline V gene lookup returns CDR1 SGHDT and CDR2 YYEEEE. This CDR3 has 13 residues. Trimming removed 7 bases at V and 5 bases at J, with 15 bases between.

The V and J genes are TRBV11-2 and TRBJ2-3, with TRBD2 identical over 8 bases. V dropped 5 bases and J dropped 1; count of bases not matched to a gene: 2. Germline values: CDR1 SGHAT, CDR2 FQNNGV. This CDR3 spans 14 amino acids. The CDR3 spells CASSVAGRTDTQYF. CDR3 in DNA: TGTGCCAGCAGCGTAGCGGGACGCACAGATACGCAGTATTTT.

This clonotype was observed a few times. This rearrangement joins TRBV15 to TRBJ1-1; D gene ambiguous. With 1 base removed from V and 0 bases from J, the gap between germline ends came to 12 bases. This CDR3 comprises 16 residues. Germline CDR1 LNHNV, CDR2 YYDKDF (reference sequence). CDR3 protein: CATSRGEVLMNTEAFF. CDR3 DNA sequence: TGTGCCACCAGCAGAGGTGAGGTGCTCATGAACACTGAAGCTTTCTTT.

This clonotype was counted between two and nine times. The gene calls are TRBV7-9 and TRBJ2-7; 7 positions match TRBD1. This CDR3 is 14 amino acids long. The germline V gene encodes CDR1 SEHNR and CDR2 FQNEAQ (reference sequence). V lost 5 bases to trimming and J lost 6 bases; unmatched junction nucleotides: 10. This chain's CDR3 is CASSPRQGFSEQYF. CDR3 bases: TGTGCCAGCAGCCCAAGACAGGGTTTTTCCGAGCAGTACTTC. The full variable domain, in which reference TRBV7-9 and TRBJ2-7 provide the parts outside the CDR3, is DTGVSQNPRHKITKRGQNVTFRCDPISEHNRLYWYRQTLGQGPEFLTYFQNEAQLEKSRLLSDRFSAERPKGSFSTLEIQRTEQGDSAMYLCASSPRQGFSEQYFGPGTRLTVT.